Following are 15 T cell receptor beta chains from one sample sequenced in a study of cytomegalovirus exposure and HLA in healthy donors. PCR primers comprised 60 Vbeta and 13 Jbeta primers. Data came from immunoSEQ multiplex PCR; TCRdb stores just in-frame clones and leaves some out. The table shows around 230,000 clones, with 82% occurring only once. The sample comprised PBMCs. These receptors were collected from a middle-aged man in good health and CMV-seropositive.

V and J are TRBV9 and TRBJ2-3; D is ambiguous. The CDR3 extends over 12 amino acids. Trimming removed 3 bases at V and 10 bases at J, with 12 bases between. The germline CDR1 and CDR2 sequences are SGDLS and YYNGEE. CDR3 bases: TGTGCCAGCAGCGCCTCCCAGTCGCCGCAGTATTTT. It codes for CASSASQSPQYF.

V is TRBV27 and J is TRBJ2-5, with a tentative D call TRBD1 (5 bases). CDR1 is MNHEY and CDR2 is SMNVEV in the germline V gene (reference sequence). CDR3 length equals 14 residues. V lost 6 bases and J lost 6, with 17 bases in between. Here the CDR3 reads CASSLTSRTQTQYF. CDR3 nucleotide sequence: TGTGCCAGCAGCCTAACCTCGAGGACACAGACCCAGTACTTC.

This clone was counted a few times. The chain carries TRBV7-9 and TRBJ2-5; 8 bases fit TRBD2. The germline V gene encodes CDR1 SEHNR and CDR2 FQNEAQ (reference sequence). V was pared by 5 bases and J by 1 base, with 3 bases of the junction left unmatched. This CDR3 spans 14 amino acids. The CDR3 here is CASSLGLAQETQYF. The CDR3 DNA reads TGTGCCAGCAGCCTTGGACTAGCCCAAGAGACCCAGTACTTC. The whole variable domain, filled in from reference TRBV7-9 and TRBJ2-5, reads DTGVSQNPRHKITKRGQNVTFRCDPISEHNRLYWYRQTLGQGPEFLTYFQNEAQLEKSRLLSDRFSAERPKGSFSTLEIQRTEQGDSAMYLCASSLGLAQETQYFGPGTRLLVL.

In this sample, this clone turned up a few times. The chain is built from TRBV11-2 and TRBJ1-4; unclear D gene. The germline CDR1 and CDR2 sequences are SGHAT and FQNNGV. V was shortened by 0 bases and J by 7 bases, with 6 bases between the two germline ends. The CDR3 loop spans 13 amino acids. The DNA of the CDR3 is TGTGCCAGCAGCTTAGAGAACGGTGAAAAACTGTTTTTT. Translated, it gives CASSLENGEKLFF.

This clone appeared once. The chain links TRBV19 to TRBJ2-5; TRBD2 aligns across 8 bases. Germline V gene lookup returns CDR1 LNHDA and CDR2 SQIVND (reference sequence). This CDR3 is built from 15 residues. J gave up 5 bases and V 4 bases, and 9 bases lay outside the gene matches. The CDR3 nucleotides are TGTGCCAGTAGTAATCAGGGGACTAGGGGTGAGACCCAGTACTTC. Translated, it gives CASSNQGTRGETQYF.

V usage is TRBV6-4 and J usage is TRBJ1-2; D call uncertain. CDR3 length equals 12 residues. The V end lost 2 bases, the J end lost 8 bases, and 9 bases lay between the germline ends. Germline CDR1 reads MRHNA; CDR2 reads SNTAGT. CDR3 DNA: TGTGCCAGCAGTGACGGAGCTAAGGGCTACACCTTC. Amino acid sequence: CASSDGAKGYTF.

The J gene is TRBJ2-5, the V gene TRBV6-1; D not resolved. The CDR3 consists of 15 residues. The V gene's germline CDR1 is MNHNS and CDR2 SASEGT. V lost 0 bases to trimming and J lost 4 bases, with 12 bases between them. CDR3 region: CASSEALHLSETQYF. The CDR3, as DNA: TGTGCCAGCAGTGAAGCGCTTCATCTATCAGAGACCCAGTACTTC.

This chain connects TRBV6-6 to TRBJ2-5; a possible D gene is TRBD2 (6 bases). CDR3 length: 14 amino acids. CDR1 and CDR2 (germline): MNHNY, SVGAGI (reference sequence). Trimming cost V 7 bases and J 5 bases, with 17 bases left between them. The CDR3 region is CASINGGKGETQYF. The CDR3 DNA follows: TGTGCCAGCATCAACGGGGGTAAGGGGGAGACCCAGTACTTC.

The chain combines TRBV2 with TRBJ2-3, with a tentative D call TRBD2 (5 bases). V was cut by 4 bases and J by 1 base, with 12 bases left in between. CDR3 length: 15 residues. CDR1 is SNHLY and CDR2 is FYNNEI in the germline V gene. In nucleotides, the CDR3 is TGTGCCAGCAGTGGAGGTTTGCGGGGCACAGATACGCAGTATTTT. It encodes CASSGGLRGTDTQYF.

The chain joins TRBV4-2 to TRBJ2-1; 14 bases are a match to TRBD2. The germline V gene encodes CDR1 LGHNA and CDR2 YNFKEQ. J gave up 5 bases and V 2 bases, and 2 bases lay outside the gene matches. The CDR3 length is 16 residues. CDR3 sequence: CASSQLGLAGDNEQFF. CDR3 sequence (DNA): TGTGCCAGCAGCCAACTGGGACTAGCGGGAGACAATGAGCAGTTCTTC.

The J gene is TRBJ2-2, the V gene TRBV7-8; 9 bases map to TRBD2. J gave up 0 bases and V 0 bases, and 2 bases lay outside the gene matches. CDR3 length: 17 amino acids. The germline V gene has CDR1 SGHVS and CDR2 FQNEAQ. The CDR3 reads CASSLALAGPNTGELFF. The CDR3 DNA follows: TGTGCCAGCAGCTTAGCGCTAGCGGGACCGAACACCGGGGAGCTGTTTTTT.

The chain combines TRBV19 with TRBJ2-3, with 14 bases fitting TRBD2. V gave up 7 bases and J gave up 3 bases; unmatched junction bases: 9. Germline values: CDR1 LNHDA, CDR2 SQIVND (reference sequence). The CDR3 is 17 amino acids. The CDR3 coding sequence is TGTGCCAGTACTCCCGGGACTAGCGGGAGTGGAACAGATACGCAGTATTTT. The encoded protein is CASTPGTSGSGTDTQYF.

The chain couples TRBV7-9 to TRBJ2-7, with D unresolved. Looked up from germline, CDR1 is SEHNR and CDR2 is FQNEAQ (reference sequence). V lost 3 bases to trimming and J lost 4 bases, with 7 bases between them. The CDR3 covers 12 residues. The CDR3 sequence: CASSFLDYEQYF. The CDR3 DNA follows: TGTGCCAGCAGCTTCCTAGATTACGAGCAGTACTTC.

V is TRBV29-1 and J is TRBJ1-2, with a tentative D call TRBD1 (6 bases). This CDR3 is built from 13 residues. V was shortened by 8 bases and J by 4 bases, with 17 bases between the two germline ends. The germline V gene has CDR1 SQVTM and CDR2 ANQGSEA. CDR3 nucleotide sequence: TGCAGCCTACCGGGACACTTCAGCTATGGCTACACCTTC. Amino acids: CSLPGHFSYGYTF.

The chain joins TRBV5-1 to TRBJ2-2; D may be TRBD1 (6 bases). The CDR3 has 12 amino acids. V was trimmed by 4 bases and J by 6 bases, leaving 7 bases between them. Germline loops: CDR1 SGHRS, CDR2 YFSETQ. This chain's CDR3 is CASSGGAGELFF. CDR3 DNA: TGCGCCAGCAGCGGGGGCGCCGGGGAGCTGTTTTTT.